The 4 T cell receptor beta chains given below trace back to one sample, sequenced in a study of shared clonotypes between healthy human individuals (dated by TCRdb to 2020 to 2022). Receptors were amplified or captured by the immunoSEQ multiplex PCR assay. TCRdb's version of the immuneACCESS table is confined to in-frame rearrangements and falls short of the full clone set. An unresolved V gene accounts for under half of the shortfall where checked; the remainder is of unknown origin. The sample includes about 1 million clones, with about three quarters observed a single time. The ten most abundant clones make up approximately 1.5% of the sample. Input material: memory CD4+ T cells sorted from blood. Taken with the paper, the label for cell subset or site translates to: CD45RA-negative fraction. Receptor source: a man younger than 30 in good health.

V and J are TRBV5-6 and TRBJ2-1; 7 bases map to TRBD2. The CDR3 extends over 17 amino acids. The ends lost 3 bases at V and 3 bases at J; junction bases unmatched: 12. Looked up from germline, CDR1 is SGHDT and CDR2 is YYEEEE. For the CDR3, the DNA is TGTGCCAGCAGCTCCCTGGGAGGGGCAAGAGACTACAATGAGCAGTTCTTC. Residues: CASSSLGGARDYNEQFF.

The chain couples TRBV6-4 to TRBJ1-6, with 7 bases matching TRBD1. V lost 6 bases, J lost 2 bases, and 4 bases stayed unmatched. This CDR3 has 15 residues. Germline CDR1 and CDR2: MRHNA and SNTAGT. CDR3: CASRLGQAYNSPLHF. The CDR3 DNA reads TGTGCCAGCAGACTTGGACAGGCCTATAATTCACCCCTCCACTTT.

V usage is TRBV2 and J usage is TRBJ1-4, with D uncertain. The CDR3 totals 16 residues. The V and J ends lost 6 bases and 1 base respectively, with 15 bases between them. Germline CDR1 and CDR2: SNHLY and FYNNEI. This chain's CDR3 is CASRVGSRGTNEKLFF. Here the CDR3 DNA reads TGTGCCAGCAGGGTTGGGTCCCGGGGAACTAATGAAAAACTGTTTTTT.

The J gene is TRBJ2-7, the V gene TRBV5-1; 10 nucleotides match TRBD2. CDR3 size: 15 residues. After removal of 1 base from V and 1 base from J, the junction contained 2 bases not matched to a gene. The germline V gene encodes CDR1 SGHRS and CDR2 YFSETQ. The CDR3 nucleotides are TGCGCCAGCAGCTTGTCAGCGGGAGGGTCCTACGAGCAGTACTTC. It translates to CASSLSAGGSYEQYF.